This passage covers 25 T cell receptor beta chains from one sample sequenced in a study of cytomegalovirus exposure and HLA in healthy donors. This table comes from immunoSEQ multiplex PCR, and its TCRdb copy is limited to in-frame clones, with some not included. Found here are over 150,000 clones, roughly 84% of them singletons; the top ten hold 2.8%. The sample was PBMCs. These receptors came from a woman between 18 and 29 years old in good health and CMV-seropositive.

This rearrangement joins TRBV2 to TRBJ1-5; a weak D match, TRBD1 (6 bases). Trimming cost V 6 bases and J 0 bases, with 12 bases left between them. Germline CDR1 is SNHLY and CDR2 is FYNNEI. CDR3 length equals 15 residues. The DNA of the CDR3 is TGTGCCAGCAGAAGGACAGACAATAGCAATCAGCCCCAGCATTTT. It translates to CASRRTDNSNQPQHF.

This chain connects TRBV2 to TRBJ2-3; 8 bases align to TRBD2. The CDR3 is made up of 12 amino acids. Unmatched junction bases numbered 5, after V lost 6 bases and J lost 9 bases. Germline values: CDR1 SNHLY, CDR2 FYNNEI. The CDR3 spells CASRAGVETQYF. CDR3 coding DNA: TGTGCCAGCAGAGCGGGGGTTGAGACGCAGTATTTT. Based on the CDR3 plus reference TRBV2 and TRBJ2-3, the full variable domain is EPEVTQTPSHQVTQMGQEVILRCVPISNHLYFYWYRQILGQKVEFLVSFYNNEISEKSEIFDDQFSVERPDGSNFTLKIRSTKLEDSAMYFCASRAGVETQYFGPGTRLTVL.

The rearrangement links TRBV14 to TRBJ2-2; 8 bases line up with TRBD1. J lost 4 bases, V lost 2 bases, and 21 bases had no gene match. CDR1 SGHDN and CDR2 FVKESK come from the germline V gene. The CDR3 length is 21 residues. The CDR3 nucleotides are TGTGCCAGCAGCCAAACCAAACTCCGGGACAGGACACAAATCATCACCGGGGAGCTGTTTTTT. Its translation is CASSQTKLRDRTQIITGELFF.

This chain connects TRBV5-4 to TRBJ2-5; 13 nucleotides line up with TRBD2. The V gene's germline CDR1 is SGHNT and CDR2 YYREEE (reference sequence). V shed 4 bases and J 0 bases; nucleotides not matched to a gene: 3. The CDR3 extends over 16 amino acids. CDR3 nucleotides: TGTGCCAGCAGCACTAGCGGGGGGGTTAACCAAGAGACCCAGTACTTC. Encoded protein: CASSTSGGVNQETQYF.

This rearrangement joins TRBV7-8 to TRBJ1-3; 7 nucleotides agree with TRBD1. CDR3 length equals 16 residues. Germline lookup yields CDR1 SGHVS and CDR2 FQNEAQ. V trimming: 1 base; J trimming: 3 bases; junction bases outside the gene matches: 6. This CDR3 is CASSLDVDRVGNTIYF. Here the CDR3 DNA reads TGTGCCAGCAGCTTAGACGTAGACAGGGTTGGAAACACCATATATTTT.

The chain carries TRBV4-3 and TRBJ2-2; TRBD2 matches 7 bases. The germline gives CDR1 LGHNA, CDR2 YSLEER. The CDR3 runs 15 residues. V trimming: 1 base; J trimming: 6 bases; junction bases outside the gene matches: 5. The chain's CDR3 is CASSQVRTRAGELFF. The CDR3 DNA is TGCGCCAGCAGCCAAGTGAGGACTAGGGCCGGGGAGCTGTTTTTT.

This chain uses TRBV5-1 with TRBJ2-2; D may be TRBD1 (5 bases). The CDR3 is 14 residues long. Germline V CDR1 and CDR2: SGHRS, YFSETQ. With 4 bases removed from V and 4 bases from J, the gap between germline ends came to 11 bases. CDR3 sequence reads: CASSGAGFTGELFF. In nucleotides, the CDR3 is TGCGCCAGCAGCGGAGCAGGGTTCACCGGGGAGCTGTTTTTT. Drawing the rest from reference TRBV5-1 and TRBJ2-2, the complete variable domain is KAGVTQTPRYLIKTRGQQVTLSCSPISGHRSVSWYQQTPGQGLQFLFEYFSETQRNKGNFPGRFSGRQFSNSRSEMNVSTLELGDSALYLCASSGAGFTGELFFGEGSRLTVL.

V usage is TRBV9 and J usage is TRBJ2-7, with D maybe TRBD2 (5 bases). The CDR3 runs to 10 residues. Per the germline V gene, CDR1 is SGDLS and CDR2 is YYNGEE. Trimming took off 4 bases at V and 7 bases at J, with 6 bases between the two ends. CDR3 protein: CASSSGEQYF. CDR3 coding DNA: TGTGCCAGCAGCTCGGGGGAGCAGTACTTC. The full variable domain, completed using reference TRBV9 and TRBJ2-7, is DSGVTQTPKHLITATGQRVTLRCSPRSGDLSVYWYQQSLDQGLQFLIQYYNGEERAKGNILERFSAQQFPDLHSELNLSSLELGDSALYFCASSSGEQYFGPGTRLTVT.

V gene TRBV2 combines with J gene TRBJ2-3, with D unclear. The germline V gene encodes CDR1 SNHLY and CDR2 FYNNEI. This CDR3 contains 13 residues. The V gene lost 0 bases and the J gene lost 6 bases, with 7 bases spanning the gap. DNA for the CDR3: TGTGCCAGCAGTGAAGCGCTTCGGGATACGCAGTATTTT. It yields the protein CASSEALRDTQYF.

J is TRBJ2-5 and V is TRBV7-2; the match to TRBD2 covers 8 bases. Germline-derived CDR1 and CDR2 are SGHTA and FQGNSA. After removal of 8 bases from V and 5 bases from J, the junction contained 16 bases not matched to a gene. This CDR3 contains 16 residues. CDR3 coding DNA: TGTGCCAGCCGGGTGGCGGGGGGATCCCCGTGGGAGACCCAGTACTTC. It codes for CASRVAGGSPWETQYF.

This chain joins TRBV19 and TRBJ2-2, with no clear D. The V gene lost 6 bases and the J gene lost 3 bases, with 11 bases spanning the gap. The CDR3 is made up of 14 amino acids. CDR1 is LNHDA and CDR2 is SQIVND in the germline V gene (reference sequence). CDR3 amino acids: CASRQRYDTGELFF. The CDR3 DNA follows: TGTGCCAGTAGGCAGAGGTACGACACCGGGGAGCTGTTTTTT.

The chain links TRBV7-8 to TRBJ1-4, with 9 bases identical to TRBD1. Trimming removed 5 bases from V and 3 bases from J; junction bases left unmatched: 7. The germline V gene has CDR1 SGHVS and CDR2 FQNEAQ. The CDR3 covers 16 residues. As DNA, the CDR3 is TGTGCCAGCAGCCGCACAGGGGGCACGGCTAATGAAAAACTGTTTTTT. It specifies CASSRTGGTANEKLFF.

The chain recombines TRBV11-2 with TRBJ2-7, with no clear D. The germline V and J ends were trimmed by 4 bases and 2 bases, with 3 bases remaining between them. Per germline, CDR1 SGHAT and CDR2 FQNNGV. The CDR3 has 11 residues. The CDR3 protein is CASSSAYEQYF. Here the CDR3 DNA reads TGTGCCAGCAGCTCGGCCTACGAGCAGTACTTC.

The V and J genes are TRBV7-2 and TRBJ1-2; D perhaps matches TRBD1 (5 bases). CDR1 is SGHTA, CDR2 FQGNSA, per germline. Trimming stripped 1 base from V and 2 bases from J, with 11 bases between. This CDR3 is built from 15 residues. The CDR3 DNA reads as TGTGCCAGCAGCTTAGTGGTGGCAGGGAACTATGGCTACACCTTC. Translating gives CASSLVVAGNYGYTF.

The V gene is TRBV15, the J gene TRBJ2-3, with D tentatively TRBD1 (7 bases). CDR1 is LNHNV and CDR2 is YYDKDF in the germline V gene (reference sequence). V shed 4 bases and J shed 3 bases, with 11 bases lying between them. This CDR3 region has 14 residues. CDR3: CATSNAGGTDTQYF. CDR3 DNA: TGTGCCACCAGCAATGCAGGGGGGACAGATACGCAGTATTTT.

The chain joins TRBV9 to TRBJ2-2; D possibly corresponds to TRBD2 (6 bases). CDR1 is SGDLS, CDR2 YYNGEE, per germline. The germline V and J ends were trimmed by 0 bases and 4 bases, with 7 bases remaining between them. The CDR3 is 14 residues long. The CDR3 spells CASSVGGGTGELFF. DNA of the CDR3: TGTGCCAGCAGCGTAGGGGGAGGCACCGGGGAGCTGTTTTTT.

The CDR3 spells CASSPQLRVSGNTIYF. CDR3 coding DNA: TGTGCCAGCAGCCCCCAGCTCAGGGTCTCTGGAAACACCATATATTTT. The chain has TRBV7-9 and TRBJ1-3; TRBD1 might be the D (5 bases). CDR1 is SEHNR, CDR2 FQNEAQ, per germline (reference sequence). V was cut by 5 bases and J by 0 bases, with 14 bases left in between. The CDR3 has 16 residues.

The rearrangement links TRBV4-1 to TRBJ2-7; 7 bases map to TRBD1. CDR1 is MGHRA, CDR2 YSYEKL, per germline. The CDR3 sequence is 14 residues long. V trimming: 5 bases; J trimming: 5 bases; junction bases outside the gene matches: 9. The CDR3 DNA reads TGCGCCAGCAGCTTCCAAGACAGGGCCGACGAGCAGTACTTC. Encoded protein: CASSFQDRADEQYF.

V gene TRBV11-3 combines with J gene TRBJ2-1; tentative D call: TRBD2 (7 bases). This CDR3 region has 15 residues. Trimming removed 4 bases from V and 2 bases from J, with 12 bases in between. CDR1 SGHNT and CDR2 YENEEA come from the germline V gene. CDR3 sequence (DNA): TGTGCCAGCAGCTCCCGGGGGGCTACCTACAATGAGCAGTTCTTC. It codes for CASSSRGATYNEQFF.

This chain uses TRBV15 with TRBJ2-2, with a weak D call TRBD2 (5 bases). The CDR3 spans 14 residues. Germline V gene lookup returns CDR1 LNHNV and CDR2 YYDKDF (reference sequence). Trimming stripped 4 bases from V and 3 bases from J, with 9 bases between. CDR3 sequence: CATSKDWDTGELFF. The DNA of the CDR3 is TGTGCCACCAGCAAGGACTGGGACACCGGGGAGCTGTTTTTT.

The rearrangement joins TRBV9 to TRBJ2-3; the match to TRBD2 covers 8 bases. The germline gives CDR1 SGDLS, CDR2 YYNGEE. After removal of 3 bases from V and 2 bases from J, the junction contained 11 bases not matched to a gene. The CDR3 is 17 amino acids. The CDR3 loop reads CASSAREEGRYTDTQYF. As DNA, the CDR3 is TGTGCCAGCAGCGCGCGGGAGGAGGGGCGGTACACAGATACGCAGTATTTT.

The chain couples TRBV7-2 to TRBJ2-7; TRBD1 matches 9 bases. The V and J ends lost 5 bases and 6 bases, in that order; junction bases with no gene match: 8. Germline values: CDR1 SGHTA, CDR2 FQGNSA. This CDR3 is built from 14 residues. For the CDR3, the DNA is TGTGCCAGCAGCGGGCAAACAGGGGGCGGCGAGCAGTACTTC. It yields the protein CASSGQTGGGEQYF.

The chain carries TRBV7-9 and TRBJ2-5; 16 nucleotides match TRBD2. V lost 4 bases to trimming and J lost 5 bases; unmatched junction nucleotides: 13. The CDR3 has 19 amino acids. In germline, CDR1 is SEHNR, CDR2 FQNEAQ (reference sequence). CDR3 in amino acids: CASSSRQGTSGGALETQYF. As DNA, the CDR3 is TGTGCCAGCAGCTCCCGGCAGGGGACTAGCGGGGGGGCCTTGGAGACCCAGTACTTC.

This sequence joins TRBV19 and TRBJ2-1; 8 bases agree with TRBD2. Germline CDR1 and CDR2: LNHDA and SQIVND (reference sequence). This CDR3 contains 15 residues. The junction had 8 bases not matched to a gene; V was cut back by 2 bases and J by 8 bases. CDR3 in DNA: TGTGCCAGTAGTATAACGGGGGGGAAATTTTATGAGCAGTTCTTC. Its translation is CASSITGGKFYEQFF.

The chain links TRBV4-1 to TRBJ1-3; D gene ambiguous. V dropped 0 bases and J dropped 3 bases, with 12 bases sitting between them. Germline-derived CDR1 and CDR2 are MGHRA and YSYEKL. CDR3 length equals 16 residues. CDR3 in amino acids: CASSQDSGLVGNTIYF. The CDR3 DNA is TGCGCCAGCAGCCAAGATTCCGGCCTAGTTGGAAACACCATATATTTT.